Each of the 5 T cell receptor beta chains below was sequenced from the same sample in a study of breast tumors, draining lymph nodes, adjacent tissues. TCRdb itself ran the multiplex PCR reads through MiXCR, one entry per CDR3 protein. The profile covers 200,000 to 250,000 distinct CDR3 sequences, with around 35% appearing a single time and over 3.5% taken by the ten largest. Axillary draining lymph nodes of breast cancer patients supplied the node samples. The sample taken for sequencing was axillary lymph node tissue. The receptor source for this set is a female donor with breast cancer. Some clones in this sample may be carry-over from other donors' samples.

The table lists this clonotype with a few counts. The rearrangement uses TRBV5-1 and TRBJ2-3, with a tentative D call TRBD1 (6 bases). V was clipped by 3 bases and J by 2 bases, with 10 bases between them. This CDR3 contains 14 residues. Germline V gene lookup returns CDR1 SGHRS and CDR2 YFSETQ. The CDR3 is CASSYRQVTDTQYF. DNA for the CDR3: TGCGCCAGCAGCTACCGACAGGTCACAGATACGCAGTATTTT.

A few counts support this clonotype. The conserved phenylalanine or tryptophan normally closing the CDR3 is absent here, so this likely arose from a read error. The genes are TRBV5-1 and TRBJ2-1, with D perhaps TRBD1 (6 bases). V shed 4 bases and J shed 2 bases, with 10 bases lying between them. This CDR3 is 14 amino acids long. The germline gives CDR1 SGHRS, CDR2 YFSETQ. The chain's CDR3 is CASSAWDTYNEQFL. The CDR3 coding sequence is TGCGCCAGCAGCGCCTGGGACACCTACAATGAGCAGTTCTTA.

At least ten counts were recorded for this clonotype. The rearrangement links TRBV4-2 to TRBJ2-5, with TRBD2 identical over 8 bases. V trimming: 5 bases; J trimming: 1 base; junction bases outside the gene matches: 6. The CDR3 spans 15 residues. Germline CDR1 is LGHNA and CDR2 is YNFKEQ. CDR3 DNA sequence: TGTGCCAGCAGCATCAGTAGCGGGGTCCAAGAGACCCAGTACTTC. It is translated as CASSISSGVQETQYF.

The V call is TRBV29-1, the J call TRBJ2-3; the D is unclear. This CDR3 region has 10 residues. CDR1 SQVTM and CDR2 ANQGSEA come from the germline V gene. V was cut by 7 bases and J by 2 bases, with 4 bases left in between. The CDR3 protein is CSGDTDTQYF. CDR3 nucleotide sequence: TGCAGCGGAGACACAGATACGCAGTATTTT.

There are many counts of this clonotype. The rearrangement uses TRBV10-3 and TRBJ1-6; no definite D call. Per germline, CDR1 ENHRY and CDR2 SYGVKD. Trimming shortened V by 8 bases and J by 0 bases, and 8 bases separated the two germline ends. CDR3 length: 14 amino acids. The CDR3 coding sequence is TGTGCCATCTCCAGTGCCTCCTATAATTCACCCCTCCACTTT. It codes for CAISSASYNSPLHF.